In its sample, the clone carrying this T cell receptor (beta chain) was seen a few times. Its antigen is currently unknown. This entry belongs to a study of T cell repertoires in cytomegalovirus infection. Study at large: Use of recently identified HLA-C-restricted and well-studied HLA-B-restricted CMV epitopes was part of the study. Public TCR beta signature analysis indicated the presence of both CMV infection and matching HLA type. Study-wide points: CMV carriers having the relevant HLA were flagged by cumulative public TCR beta family frequency. HLA-C-restricted CMV-specific TCR beta clonotypes prevailed in the ex vivo response.

TCRdb called the reads again in MiXCR, with one record for every CDR3 protein. The sample carries about a million distinct CDR3 sequences, roughly 30% recorded once. The V gene lost 8 bases and the J gene lost 5 bases, with 12 bases spanning the gap. Germline V lookup: CDR1 SEHNR, CDR2 FQNEAQ (reference sequence). The CDR3 contains 12 residues. This chain connects TRBV7-9 to TRBJ2-5; D uncertain. Source: cultured CD8+ T cells from PBMCs, taken from culture after CMV antigen stimulation. The TCR was taken from a human donor in good health (CMV status not recorded). Some clones in this sample may be carry-over from other donors' samples. CDR3 residues: CASASLGETQYF. CDR3 nucleotide sequence: TGTGCCAGCGCCAGTCTGGGGGAGACCCAGTACTTC.